This TCR beta chain was captured by sequencing in a study of T-cell memory formation after mild COVID-19. Looking at the study overall: Largely, the TCR clusters proved donor specific.

TCRdb re-analysed the 5' RACE reads in MiXCR, keeping a single row per CDR3 protein. This table has fewer than 550,000 distinct CDR3 sequences, around 19% appearing once. The CDR3 consists of 13 residues. V lost 4 bases and J 2 bases, leaving 9 bases between the germline ends. Germline values: CDR1 SGHRS, CDR2 YFSETQ. There are a few counts of this clonotype. The sequence was collected from an adult woman who had mild COVID-19 (a few samples of this study predate the infection). Cell type and time point are not known. The chain carries TRBV5-1 and TRBJ1-2; D remains ambiguous. The specimen sequenced was PBMCs or a T cell subset sorted from them (not recorded which). DNA for the CDR3: TGCGCCAGCAGCCCCCGCGAGAACTATGGCTACACCTTC. Protein: CASSPRENYGYTF.